Below are 8 T cell receptor beta chains sequenced from a single sample in a study of response to subunit inactivated influenza vaccine. Using its own MiXCR run on the RT-PCR reads, TCRdb lists one record per CDR3 protein. The sample holds about 540,000 distinct CDR3 sequences, under 25% seen once. These records were also assigned to another study, of T cells expressing NK-cell markers. Per that study: Libraries used 5'RACE template switching adding universal primer site and UMIs.

The material sequenced was CD4+ T cells sorted from PBMCs, taken roughly 12 days after vaccination. The receptors derive from a man aged 50-59 years who received an inactivated influenza vaccine.

The chain uses TRBV3-1 and TRBJ2-1; TRBD1 matches 8 bases. In germline, CDR1 is LGHDT, CDR2 YNNKEL (reference sequence). V trimming: 3 bases; J trimming: 5 bases; junction bases outside the gene matches: 6. The CDR3 contains 15 residues. As DNA, the CDR3 is TGTGCCAGCAGCCATTGGCAGGGGGCTGACAATGAGCAGTTCTTC. Translated: CASSHWQGADNEQFF.

This clonotype came up a few times. The chain joins TRBV20-1 to TRBJ1-2; D unclear. The V gene lost 6 bases and the J gene lost 8 bases, with 13 bases spanning the gap. The CDR3 spans 11 residues. The V gene's germline CDR1 is DFQATT and CDR2 SNEGSKA (reference sequence). The chain's CDR3 is CSALGPPGYTF. CDR3 DNA: TGCAGTGCCCTGGGCCCCCCAGGCTACACCTTC.

This clonotype was detected a few times. V and J are TRBV7-8 and TRBJ1-5; tentative D call: TRBD1 (6 bases). CDR1 is SGHVS, CDR2 FQNEAQ, per germline. Trimming left V 5 bases short and J 5 bases short, with 13 bases between. The length of the CDR3 is 14 residues. CDR3 sequence reads: CASSPSTGDQPQHF. DNA for the CDR3: TGTGCCAGCAGCCCCTCGACAGGAGATCAGCCCCAGCATTTT.

This chain uses TRBV3-1 with TRBJ2-2; D is unclear. The germline V and J ends were trimmed by 5 bases and 0 bases, with 7 bases remaining between them. Looked up from germline, CDR1 is LGHDT and CDR2 is YNNKEL (reference sequence). The length of the CDR3 is 14 residues. CDR3 amino acids: CASSTNSNTGELFF. The CDR3 DNA follows: TGTGCCAGCAGCACGAACTCGAACACCGGGGAGCTGTTTTTT.

This clonotype was seen repeatedly, ten times or more. The chain joins TRBV12-3 or TRBV12-4 to TRBJ2-2; 9 nucleotides agree with TRBD1. The CDR3 is 14 residues long. With 2 bases clipped from V and 9 bases from J, the junction kept 4 bases outside the gene matches. The CDR3 DNA sequence: TGTGCCAGCAGTTTATCGGACAGGGGCCGGGAGCTGTTTTTT. It yields the protein CASSLSDRGRELFF.

The genes are TRBV18 and TRBJ2-3; 8 positions agree with TRBD1. Unmatched junction bases numbered 8, after V lost 5 bases and J lost 1 base. This CDR3 has 16 residues. Per germline, CDR1 KGHSH and CDR2 LQKENI. CDR3 sequence: CASSDTGGGGTDTQYF. CDR3 coding DNA: TGTGCCAGCTCAGATACAGGGGGTGGTGGCACAGATACGCAGTATTTT.

The chain joins TRBV9 to TRBJ2-7; tentative D call: TRBD2 (6 bases). The CDR3 covers 14 residues. CDR1 is SGDLS, CDR2 YYNGEE, per germline. Trimming shortened V by 3 bases and J by 2 bases, and 12 bases separated the two germline ends. The DNA of the CDR3 is TGTGCCAGCAGCGCGCGGGACGCAACCTACGAGCAGTACTTC. Translated: CASSARDATYEQYF.

This clonotype appeared a few times. V gene TRBV4-2 combines with J gene TRBJ1-5; D possibly corresponds to TRBD1 (5 bases). Deletions cut 0 bases from V and 5 bases from J, with 11 bases between. Germline CDR1 is LGHNA and CDR2 is YNFKEQ. The CDR3 spans 15 residues. The CDR3 nucleotides read TGTGCCAGCAGCCAAGATGGGGCAGTGGATCAGCCCCAGCATTTT. Residues: CASSQDGAVDQPQHF.